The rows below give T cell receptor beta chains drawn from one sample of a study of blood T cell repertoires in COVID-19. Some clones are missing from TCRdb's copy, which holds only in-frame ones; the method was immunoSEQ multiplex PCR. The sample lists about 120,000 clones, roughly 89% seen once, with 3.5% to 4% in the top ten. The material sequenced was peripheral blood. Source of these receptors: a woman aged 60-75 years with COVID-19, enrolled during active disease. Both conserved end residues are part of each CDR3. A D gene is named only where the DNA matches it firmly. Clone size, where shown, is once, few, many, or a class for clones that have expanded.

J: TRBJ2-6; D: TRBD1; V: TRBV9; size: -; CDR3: CASSLRTGGSGANVLTF; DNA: TGTGCCAGCAGCCTTCGGACAGGGGGCTCTGGGGCCAACGTCCTGACTTTC
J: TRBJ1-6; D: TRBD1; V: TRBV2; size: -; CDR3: CASRRQGDNSPLHF; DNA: TGTGCCAGCAGGAGACAGGGCGATAATTCACCCCTCCACTTT
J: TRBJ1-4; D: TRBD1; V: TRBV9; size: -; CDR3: CASSTLGGVYEKLFF; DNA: TGTGCCAGCAGCACCTTAGGGGGCGTTTATGAAAAACTGTTTTTT
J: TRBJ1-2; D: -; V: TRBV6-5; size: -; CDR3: CASSYSQVYGYTF; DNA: TGTGCCAGCAGTTATTCCCAGGTCTATGGCTACACCTTC
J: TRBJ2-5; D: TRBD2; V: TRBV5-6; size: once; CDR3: CASSLGTSGPRGTQYF; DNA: TGTGCCAGCAGCCTCGGGACTAGCGGGCCCCGGGGGACCCAGTACTTC
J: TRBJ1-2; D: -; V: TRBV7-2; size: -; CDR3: CASSLRPKDTGYGYTF; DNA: TGTGCCAGCAGCTTACGACCCAAGGACACCGGATATGGCTACACCTTC
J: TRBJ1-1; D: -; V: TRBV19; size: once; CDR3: CASSISAGRKNTEAFF; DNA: TGTGCCAGTAGTATCTCGGCAGGGCGCAAGAACACTGAAGCTTTCTTT
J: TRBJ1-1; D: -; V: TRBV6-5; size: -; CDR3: CASSYSIPGTEAFF; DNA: TGTGCCAGCAGTTACTCGATCCCAGGAACTGAAGCTTTCTTT
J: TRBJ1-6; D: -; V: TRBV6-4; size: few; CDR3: CASSPAALEGSPLHF; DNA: TGTGCCAGCAGCCCCGCGGCCCTCGAGGGTTCACCCCTCCACTTT
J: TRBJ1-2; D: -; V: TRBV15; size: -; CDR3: CATSRDRVYGYTF; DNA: TGTGCCACCAGCAGAGATCGAGTATATGGCTACACCTTC
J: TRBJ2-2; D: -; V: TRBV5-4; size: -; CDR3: CASSRGTMAGELFF; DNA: TGTGCCAGCAGTCGGGGTACGATGGCCGGGGAGCTGTTTTTT
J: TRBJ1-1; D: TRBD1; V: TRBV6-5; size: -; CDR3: CASSPHGQGNTEAFF; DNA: TGTGCCAGCAGTCCCCACGGACAGGGGAACACTGAAGCTTTCTTT
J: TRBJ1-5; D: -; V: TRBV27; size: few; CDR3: CASSLSYQGIQPQHF; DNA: TGTGCCAGCAGTTTATCCTACCAGGGGATTCAGCCCCAGCATTTT
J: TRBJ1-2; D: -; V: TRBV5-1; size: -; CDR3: CASSIQGYGNYGYTF; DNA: TGCGCCAGCAGCATCCAGGGCTATGGGAACTATGGCTACACCTTC
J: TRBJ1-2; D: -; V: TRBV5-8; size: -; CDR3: CASSHAWGGGYGYTF; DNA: TGTGCCAGCAGCCACGCTTGGGGGGGTGGCTATGGCTACACCTTC
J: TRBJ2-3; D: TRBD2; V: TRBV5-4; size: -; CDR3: CASSLKRRGAGTDTQYF; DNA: TGTGCCAGCAGCCTGAAACGGCGGGGGGCCGGTACAGATACGCAGTATTTT
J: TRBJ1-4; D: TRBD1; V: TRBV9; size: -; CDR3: CASSGPQGLTNEKLFF; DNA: TGTGCCAGCAGCGGACCACAGGGGTTAACTAATGAAAAACTGTTTTTT
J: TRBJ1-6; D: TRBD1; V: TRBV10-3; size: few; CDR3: CAISGQLGQGMSPLHF; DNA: TGTGCCATCAGTGGCCAGCTGGGACAGGGGATGTCACCCCTCCACTTT
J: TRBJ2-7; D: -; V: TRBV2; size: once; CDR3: CASRQEDQPSSYEQYF; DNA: TGTGCCAGCAGGCAGGAGGACCAGCCGAGCTCCTACGAGCAGTACTTC
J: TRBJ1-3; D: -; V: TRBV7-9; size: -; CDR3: CASSLGGIGNTIYF; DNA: TGTGCCAGCAGCTTAGGGGGCATTGGAAACACCATATATTTT
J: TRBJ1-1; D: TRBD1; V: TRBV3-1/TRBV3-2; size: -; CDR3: CASSRGQGEAFF; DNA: TGTGCCAGCAGCCGAGGACAGGGTGAAGCTTTCTTT
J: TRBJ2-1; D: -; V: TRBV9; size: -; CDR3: CASSVGVGGAYNEQFF; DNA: TGTGCCAGCAGCGTCGGGGTCGGTGGGGCCTACAATGAGCAGTTCTTC
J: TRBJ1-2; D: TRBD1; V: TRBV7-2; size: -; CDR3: CASSLADRGRSYGYTF; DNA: TGTGCCAGCAGCTTAGCGGACAGGGGGCGCAGCTATGGCTACACCTTC
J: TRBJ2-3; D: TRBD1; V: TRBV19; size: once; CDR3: CASTSGQGRDTQYF; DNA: TGTGCCAGTACCTCGGGACAGGGAAGGGATACGCAGTATTTT
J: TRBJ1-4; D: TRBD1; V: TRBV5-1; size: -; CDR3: CASSLAPGQGDEKLFF; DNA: TGCGCCAGCAGCTTGGCCCCGGGACAGGGAGATGAAAAACTGTTTTTT
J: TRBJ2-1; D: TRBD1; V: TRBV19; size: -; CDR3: CASSSQGAHEQFF; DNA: TGTGCCAGTAGTTCCCAGGGGGCGCATGAGCAGTTCTTC
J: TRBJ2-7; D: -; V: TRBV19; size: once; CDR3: CASSRGGLIRSYEQYF; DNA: TGTGCCAGTAGTCGGGGAGGCCTAATCCGGTCCTACGAGCAGTACTTC
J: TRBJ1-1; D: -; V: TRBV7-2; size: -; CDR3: CASSLLGARVNTEAFF; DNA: TGTGCCAGCAGCTTACTGGGGGCGCGGGTGAACACTGAAGCTTTCTTT
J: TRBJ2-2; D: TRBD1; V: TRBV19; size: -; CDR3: CASSGTGNTGELFF; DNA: TGTGCCAGTAGCGGGACAGGGAACACCGGGGAGCTGTTTTTT
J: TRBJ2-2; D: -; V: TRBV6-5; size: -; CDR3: CASNAPGDTGELFF; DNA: TGTGCCAGCAACGCACCCGGGGACACCGGGGAGCTGTTTTTT
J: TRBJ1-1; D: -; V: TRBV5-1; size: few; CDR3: CASSLAAGNTEAFF; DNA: TGCGCCAGCAGCTTGGCGGCAGGGAACACTGAAGCTTTCTTT
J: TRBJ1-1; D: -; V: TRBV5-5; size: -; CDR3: CASSTRDTNTISGAFF; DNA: TGTGCCAGCAGCACCCGGGACACCAATACTATCTCCGGAGCTTTCTTT
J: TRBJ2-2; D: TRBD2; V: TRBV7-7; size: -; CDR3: CASGDAGLGTGELFF; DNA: TGTGCTAGCGGGGATGCGGGGCTGGGCACCGGGGAGCTGTTTTTT
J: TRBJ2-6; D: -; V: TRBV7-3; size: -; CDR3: CASSTGFLSGANVLTF; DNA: TGTGCCAGCAGCACGGGTTTTCTCTCTGGGGCCAACGTCCTGACTTTC
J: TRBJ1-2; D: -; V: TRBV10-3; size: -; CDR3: CAITPSGEAYGYTF; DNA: TGTGCCATCACCCCCTCGGGAGAGGCCTATGGCTACACCTTC
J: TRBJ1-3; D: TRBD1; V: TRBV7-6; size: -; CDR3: CASSLRHRGLSDTIYF; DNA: TGTGCCAGCAGCCTTCGCCACAGGGGGCTTTCGGACACCATATATTTT
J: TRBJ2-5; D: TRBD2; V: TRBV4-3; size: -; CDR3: CASSQDVLAGGVNQETQYF; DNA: TGCGCCAGCAGCCAAGATGTTTTGGCGGGGGGTGTGAACCAAGAGACCCAGTACTTC
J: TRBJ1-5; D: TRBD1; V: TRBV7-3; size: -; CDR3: CASSLIAGTGMGQPQHF; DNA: TGTGCCAGCAGCTTAATAGCTGGGACAGGGATGGGACAGCCCCAGCATTTT
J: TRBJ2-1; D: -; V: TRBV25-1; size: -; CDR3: CASSEDSISYNEQFF; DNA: TGTGCCAGCAGTGAAGACTCCATCTCCTACAATGAGCAGTTCTTC
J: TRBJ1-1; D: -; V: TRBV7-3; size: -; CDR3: CASSNRPDSEAFF; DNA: TGTGCCAGCAGCAACCGCCCAGACAGTGAAGCTTTCTTT
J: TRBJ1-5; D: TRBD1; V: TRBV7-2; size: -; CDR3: CASSLVTGGTSGSGPQHF; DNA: TGTGCCAGCAGCTTAGTGACAGGGGGCACATCAGGGAGTGGGCCCCAGCATTTT
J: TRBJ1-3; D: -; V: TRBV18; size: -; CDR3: CASSSVVSENTIYF; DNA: TGTGCCAGCTCATCGGTCGTCTCTGAGAACACCATATATTTT
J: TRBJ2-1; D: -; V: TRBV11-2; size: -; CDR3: CASSSYRENEQFF; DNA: TGTGCCAGCAGCTCATACAGGGAGAATGAGCAGTTCTTC
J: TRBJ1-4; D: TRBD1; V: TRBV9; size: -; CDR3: CASSRLSGTGMGNEKLFF; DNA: TGTGCCAGCAGTCGCCTCTCCGGGACAGGGATGGGTAATGAAAAACTGTTTTTT
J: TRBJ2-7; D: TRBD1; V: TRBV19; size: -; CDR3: CASSVGAGGPYEQYF; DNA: TGTGCCAGTAGCGTTGGGGCAGGGGGCCCCTACGAGCAGTACTTC
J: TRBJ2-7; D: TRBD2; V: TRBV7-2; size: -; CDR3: CASSPWGGVSYEQYF; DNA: TGTGCCAGCAGCCCATGGGGGGGGGTATCCTACGAGCAGTACTTC
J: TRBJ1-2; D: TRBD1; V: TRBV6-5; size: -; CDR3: CASSYSGQGPYGYTF; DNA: TGTGCCAGCAGTTACTCTGGACAGGGTCCCTATGGCTACACCTTC
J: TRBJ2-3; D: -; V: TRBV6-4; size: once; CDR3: CASSAGSTGADTQYF; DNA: TGTGCCAGCAGTGCTGGGTCTACGGGGGCAGATACGCAGTATTTT
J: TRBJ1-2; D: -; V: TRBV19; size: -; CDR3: CASRLQGNYGYTF; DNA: TGTGCCAGTAGGCTACAGGGAAACTATGGCTACACCTTC
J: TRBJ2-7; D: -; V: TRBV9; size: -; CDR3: CASSVEAGYEQYF; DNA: TGTGCCAGCAGCGTAGAGGCCGGGTACGAGCAGTACTTC
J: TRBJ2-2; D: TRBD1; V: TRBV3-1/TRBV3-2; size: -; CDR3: CASNRGQAGELFF; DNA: TGTGCCAGCAACAGGGGGCAAGCCGGGGAGCTGTTTTTT
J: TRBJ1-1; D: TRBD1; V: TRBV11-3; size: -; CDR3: CASSRQGATEAFF; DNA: TGTGCCAGCAGCCGACAGGGGGCCACTGAAGCTTTCTTT
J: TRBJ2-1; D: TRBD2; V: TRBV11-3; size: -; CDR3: CASSSGGSSSYNEQFF; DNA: TGTGCCAGCAGTAGCGGGGGGTCGAGCTCCTACAATGAGCAGTTCTTC
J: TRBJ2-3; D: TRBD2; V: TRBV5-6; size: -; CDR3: CASSIGLAWQYF; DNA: TGTGCCAGCAGCATCGGACTAGCGTGGCAGTATTTT
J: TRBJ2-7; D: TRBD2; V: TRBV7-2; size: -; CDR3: CASSPASGGSYEQYF; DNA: TGTGCCAGCAGCCCCGCGAGCGGGGGTTCGTACGAGCAGTACTTC
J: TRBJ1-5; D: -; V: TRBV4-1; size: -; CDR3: CASSQVGRGSGNQPQHF; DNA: TGCGCCAGCAGCCAGGTAGGGCGGGGGTCAGGGAATCAGCCCCAGCATTTT
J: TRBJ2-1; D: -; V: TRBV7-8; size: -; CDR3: CASSKPGTGVRNEQFF; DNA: TGTGCCAGCAGCAAACCCGGGACGGGGGTCCGCAATGAGCAGTTCTTC
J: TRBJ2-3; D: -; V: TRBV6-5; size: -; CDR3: CASSYSVRTTDTQYF; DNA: TGTGCCAGCAGTTACTCTGTCAGAACCACAGATACGCAGTATTTT